This TCR beta chain was documented in a study of T cells in tuberculosis. Overall study: The T cells targeted glucose monomycolate, a mycobacterial lipid, via CD1B. This South African cohort compared adolescents with or without latent tuberculosis against adults with active tuberculosis. Overall study results and limits: GMM-specific TCRs were nearer to active tuberculosis alpha repertoires, suggesting expansion.

Sequencing was performed with immunoSEQ multiplex PCR; in TCRdb, only in-frame clones are kept and a portion is missing. The sample has about 53,000 clones, about 95% seen once. The time point was: new active TB diagnosis, blood taken before or within 7 days of starting treatment. Regarding this clone: The antigen is unknown.

Germline V lookup: CDR1 SGHVS, CDR2 FNYEAQ. There are 13 residues in the CDR3. Unmatched junction bases numbered 5, after V lost 5 bases and J lost 7 bases. The sequencing used PBMCs, collected at tuberculosis diagnosis. The receptor was derived from an adult with tuberculosis. The rearrangement links TRBV7-6 to TRBJ1-5; 7 bases are a match to TRBD1. The CDR3 bases are TGTGCCAGCAGCGTTGACAGGGACCAGCCCCAGCATTTT. Protein product: CASSVDRDQPQHF.